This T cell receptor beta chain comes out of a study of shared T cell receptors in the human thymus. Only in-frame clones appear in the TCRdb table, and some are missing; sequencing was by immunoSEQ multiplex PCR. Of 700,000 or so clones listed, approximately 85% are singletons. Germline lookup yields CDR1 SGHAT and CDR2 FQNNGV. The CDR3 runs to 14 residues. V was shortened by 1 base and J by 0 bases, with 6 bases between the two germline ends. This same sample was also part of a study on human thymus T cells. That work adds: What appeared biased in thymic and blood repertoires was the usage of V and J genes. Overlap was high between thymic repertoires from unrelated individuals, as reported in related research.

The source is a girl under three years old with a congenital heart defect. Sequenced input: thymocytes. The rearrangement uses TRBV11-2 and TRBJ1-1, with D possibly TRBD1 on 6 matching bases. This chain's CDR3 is CASSLGQVNTEAFF. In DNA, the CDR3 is TGTGCCAGCAGCTTAGGACAGGTGAACACTGAAGCTTTCTTT.